Listed below are T cell receptor beta chains from one sample, sequenced in a study of CD8+ T cells in alopecia areata. The data were produced by immunoSEQ multiplex PCR, yet TCRdb's version contains in-frame clones alone and is incomplete. The data hold over 100,000 clones, with approximately 48% observed a single time. The source material was CD8+ T cells sorted from blood, sampled at week 0. Receptors originate from a human donor with alopecia areata. Each CDR3 is given with its conserved first and last residue. The order of the fields is V gene, clone size, J gene, D gene, CDR3 DNA, CDR3 protein. The D gene is left open where the match is weak. A row's size may be missing; if present it is once, few, many or a size class.

TRBV4-3	few	TRBJ2-1	-	TGCGCCAGCAGCCAAGAGCAGGGTACCTACAATGAGCAGTTCTTC	CASSQEQGTYNEQFF
TRBV7-2	-	TRBJ2-5	-	TGTGCCAGCAGCCCTGAAGGCGGGGAGACCCAGTACTTC	CASSPEGGETQYF
TRBV29-1	few	TRBJ2-5	-	TGCAGCGCCCACGGAGGGGGCAATCCCCAGTACTTC	CSAHGGGNPQYF
TRBV7-9	-	TRBJ2-2	-	TGTGCCAGCAGCTTTACAGGGTCCGGGGAGCTGTTTTTT	CASSFTGSGELFF
TRBV30	-	TRBJ2-3	-	TGTGCCTGCTTGGCCGATACGCAGTATTTT	CACLADTQYF
TRBV9	-	TRBJ2-5	-	TGTGCCAGCAGTTCACGAGGGGCCCCGGAGCAAGAGACCCAGTACTTC	CASSSRGAPEQETQYF
TRBV19	-	TRBJ1-6	-	TGTGCCAGTGGGGGCAGGAAATATAATTCACCCCTCCACTTT	CASGGRKYNSPLHF
TRBV7-2	few	TRBJ2-7	-	TGTGCCAGCAGCTTTCGACCCTTTGCCTACGAGCAGTACTTC	CASSFRPFAYEQYF
TRBV5-4	few	TRBJ1-1	TRBD1	TGTGCCAGCAGTTTACAGGGGTTTGACACTGAAGCTTTCTTT	CASSLQGFDTEAFF
TRBV7-6	-	TRBJ2-7	-	TGTGCCAGCAGCCCCCGGGAGAATACCTACGAGCAGTACTTC	CASSPRENTYEQYF
TRBV19	-	TRBJ2-1	TRBD1	TGTGCCAGTACCCTCGGACAGGGCTCCCTGAATGAGCAGTTCTTC	CASTLGQGSLNEQFF
TRBV6-1	-	TRBJ1-5	-	TGTGCCAGCAGTGCAGACAGGCAGCCCCAGCATTTT	CASSADRQPQHF
TRBV4-3	once	TRBJ1-2	TRBD1	TGCGCCAGCAGCCAAGATATGGGACAGGGCGATGGCTACACCTTC	CASSQDMGQGDGYTF
TRBV6-5	few	TRBJ2-1	-	TGTGCCAGCAGTTACTCGAACCACAATGAGCAGTTCTTC	CASSYSNHNEQFF
TRBV27	-	TRBJ2-7	-	TGTGCCAGCAGTTTACAGGGGGGACACGAGCAGTACTTC	CASSLQGGHEQYF
TRBV4-3	-	TRBJ2-1	TRBD2	TGCGCCAGCAGCCAAGTTTTCGGGGGGGACTACAATGAGCAGTTCTTC	CASSQVFGGDYNEQFF
TRBV2	-	TRBJ2-7	-	TGTGCCAGCAGTGTTGGTCTCTTCACGGGGGACTACGAGCAGTACTTC	CASSVGLFTGDYEQYF
TRBV5-6	-	TRBJ2-7	-	TGTGCCAGCAGCTTAAACAGCTACGAGCAGTACTTC	CASSLNSYEQYF
TRBV7-9	-	TRBJ1-5	-	TGTGCCAGCAGCTTAACGGCCACCACGGCCCCTAGCAATCAGCCCCAGCATTTT	CASSLTATTAPSNQPQHF
TRBV7-8	-	TRBJ2-7	-	TGTGCCAGCAGCCCCAGTCCCTACGAGCAGTACTTC	CASSPSPYEQYF
TRBV7-8	few	TRBJ2-6	-	TGTGCCAGCAGCTTCCCCCGGGGAGACTCTGGGGCCAACGTCCTGACTTTC	CASSFPRGDSGANVLTF
TRBV7-2	medium-sized	TRBJ1-5	-	TGTGCCAGCAGCTTAGTACAGGTTGGTCAGCCCCAGCATTTT	CASSLVQVGQPQHF
TRBV2	-	TRBJ2-7	TRBD2	TGTGCCAGCAGTGAAACTAGCGGGGGGGCGAGCTCCTACGAGCAGTACTTC	CASSETSGGASSYEQYF
TRBV30	-	TRBJ2-7	-	TGTGCCTGGGACAGGTTGGGCTACGAGCAGTACTTC	CAWDRLGYEQYF
TRBV29-1	-	TRBJ2-1	TRBD2	TGCAGCGCTCCGGGACTAGCGGGGTGGGGTGAGCAGTTCTTC	CSAPGLAGWGEQFF
TRBV7-9	few	TRBJ2-3	-	TGTGCCAGCAGCTTACGAGGGGCCAACACAGATACGCAGTATTTT	CASSLRGANTDTQYF
TRBV7-9	-	TRBJ2-2	-	TGTGCCATCCCGGGAGTGAACACCGGGGAGCTGTTTTTT	CAIPGVNTGELFF
TRBV5-1	-	TRBJ1-1	TRBD1	TGCGCCAGCAGCTTGGCTCAGGGGGTGGTCACTGAAGCTTTCTTT	CASSLAQGVVTEAFF
TRBV4-1	few	TRBJ2-1	-	TGCGCCAGCAGCCAAGTCGGAGGCGATGAGCAGTTCTTC	CASSQVGGDEQFF
TRBV5-6	few	TRBJ2-7	TRBD1	TGTGCCAGCAGCTTGGGCGGACAGGACTACGAGCAGTACTTC	CASSLGGQDYEQYF
TRBV5-1	-	TRBJ2-3	-	TGCGCCAGCAGCCCGAGGGGAACTAGCACAGATACGCAGTATTTT	CASSPRGTSTDTQYF
TRBV13	-	TRBJ1-1	-	TGTGCCAGCAGCTTAGGAGGTGCGGGCACTGAAGCTTTCTTT	CASSLGGAGTEAFF
TRBV15	-	TRBJ2-7	-	TGTGCCACCAGAGATGGGGGCTACTCCTACGAGCAGTACTTC	CATRDGGYSYEQYF
TRBV25-1	-	TRBJ1-5	-	TGTGCCAGCAGTGAATTATATAGCAATCAGCCCCAGCATTTT	CASSELYSNQPQHF
TRBV13	few	TRBJ2-3	-	TGTGCCAGCAGCTTATCGGACGAATACACAGATACGCAGTATTTT	CASSLSDEYTDTQYF
TRBV4-2	-	TRBJ1-1	-	TGTGCCAGCAGCCAGGCCCCAGGGGAAGCTTTCTTT	CASSQAPGEAFF
TRBV25-1	-	TRBJ2-7	TRBD2	TGTGCCAGCAGTGCCCCCGGGACTAGCGGCTACGAGCAGTACTTC	CASSAPGTSGYEQYF
TRBV4-2	-	TRBJ2-7	-	TGTGCCAGCAGCCAAGATGCGGCAGTCTACGAGCAGTACTTC	CASSQDAAVYEQYF
TRBV29-1	-	TRBJ2-5	-	TGCAGCGCTCGGGAGCAAGAGACCCAGTACTTC	CSAREQETQYF
TRBV5-1	-	TRBJ2-1	-	TGCGCCAGCAGCTTGTTCTCGGGGGGCCTCTACAATGAGCAGTTCTTC	CASSLFSGGLYNEQFF
TRBV27	-	TRBJ1-6	-	TGTGCCAGCAGTCTCCGGGACGGAAATTCACCCCTCCACTTT	CASSLRDGNSPLHF
TRBV10-3	-	TRBJ1-2	-	TGTGCCATCAGTGTTACGGGGTACTATGGCTACACCTTC	CAISVTGYYGYTF
TRBV4-2	-	TRBJ2-7	TRBD1	TGTGCCAGCAGCCCGACAGGGGTCGAGCAGTACTTC	CASSPTGVEQYF
TRBV13	-	TRBJ2-7	TRBD2	TGTGCCAGCAGCTTACGACTAGCGGTGGAAGGGCAGTACTTC	CASSLRLAVEGQYF
TRBV7-6	-	TRBJ2-7	-	TGTGCCAGCAGCCCGTCCCCCCCGGGGACCGAGGCCTACGAGCAGTACTTC	CASSPSPPGTEAYEQYF
TRBV27	-	TRBJ2-7	-	TGTGCCAGCAGTTCGGGCAACGTACGGGGCGAGCAGTACTTC	CASSSGNVRGEQYF
TRBV11-2	few	TRBJ1-5	-	TGTGCCAGCAGCCTGGACCATAGCAATCAGCCCCAGCATTTT	CASSLDHSNQPQHF
TRBV10-3	-	TRBJ2-7	-	TGTGCCATCATGCGGCTGGAGACCTACGAGCAGTACTTC	CAIMRLETYEQYF
TRBV9	-	TRBJ2-1	-	TGTGCCAGCAGCCCTCACAGGGAAGGGGGGAATGAGCAGTTCTTC	CASSPHREGGNEQFF
TRBV27	-	TRBJ1-2	TRBD1	TGTGCCAGCAGTATAACGCCGGGACAGTATGGCTACACCTTC	CASSITPGQYGYTF
TRBV5-6	few	TRBJ2-3	TRBD2	TGTGCCAGCAGCTGGGGAACTAGCGGGGGCAGAGATACGCAGTATTTT	CASSWGTSGGRDTQYF
TRBV5-4	-	TRBJ2-5	-	TGTGCCAGCAGCACCCGGACAGCCCAAGAGACCCAGTACTTC	CASSTRTAQETQYF
TRBV4-1	once	TRBJ2-7	TRBD1	TGCGCCAGCAGCCAGGGTCCGGGACAGGGGACTTACGAGCAGTACTTC	CASSQGPGQGTYEQYF
TRBV4-2	-	TRBJ2-5	-	TGTGCCAGCAGCCAAGAATCATGGGAGACCCAGTACTTC	CASSQESWETQYF
TRBV19	few	TRBJ2-7	TRBD1	TGTGCCAGTAGTATAGGTTGGGACAGGGTCTACGAGCAGTACTTC	CASSIGWDRVYEQYF
TRBV2	-	TRBJ1-1	-	TGTGCCAGTCTTGGCCCGTCTGAAGCTTTCTTT	CASLGPSEAFF
TRBV7-9	-	TRBJ2-7	TRBD1	TGTGCCAGCAGCCAACCCGGGACAGGTTCCTACGAGCAGTACTTC	CASSQPGTGSYEQYF
TRBV6-5	-	TRBJ1-2	TRBD1	TGTGCCAGCAGTACAGGGGTTGGCTACACCTTC	CASSTGVGYTF
TRBV5-1	-	TRBJ2-1	-	TGCGCCAGCAGCTTGATAGGGGGCTCCTACAATGAGCAGTTCTTC	CASSLIGGSYNEQFF